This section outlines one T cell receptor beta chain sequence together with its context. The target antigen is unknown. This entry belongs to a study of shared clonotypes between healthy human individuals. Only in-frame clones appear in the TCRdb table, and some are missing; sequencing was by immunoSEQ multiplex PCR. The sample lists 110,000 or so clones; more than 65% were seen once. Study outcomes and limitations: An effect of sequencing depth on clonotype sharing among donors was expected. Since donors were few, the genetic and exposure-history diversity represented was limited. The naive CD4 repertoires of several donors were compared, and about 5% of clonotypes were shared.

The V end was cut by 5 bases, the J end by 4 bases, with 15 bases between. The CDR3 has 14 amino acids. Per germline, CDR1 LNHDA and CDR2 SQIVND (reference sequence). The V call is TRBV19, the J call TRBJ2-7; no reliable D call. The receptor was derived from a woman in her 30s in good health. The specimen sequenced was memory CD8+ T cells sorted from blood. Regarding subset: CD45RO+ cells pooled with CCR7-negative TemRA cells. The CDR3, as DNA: TGTGCCAGTAGTGGCCGGACCAATTCTTACGAGCAGTACTTC. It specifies CASSGRTNSYEQYF.